The rows below give T cell receptor beta chains drawn from one sample of a study of blood T cell repertoires in COVID-19. Using immunoSEQ multiplex PCR, the repertoire was profiled, and TCRdb retains in-frame clones only, with some absent. The sample holds a few hundred thousand clones; roughly nine tenths are singletons and the top ten take roughly 1%. The sample consisted of PBMCs or T cells enriched from blood (not recorded which). These receptors all come from a man aged 18 to 29 who had recovered from COVID-19. Both conserved end residues are part of each CDR3.

v_gene,j_gene,CDR3aa
TRBV7-8,TRBJ2-1,CASNLHRDNSYNEQFF
TRBV27,TRBJ1-6,CAYRTGTNSPLHF
TRBV15,TRBJ1-4,CATSRVGQGHNEKLFF
TRBV10-3,TRBJ2-7,CAISTGQAAYEQYF
TRBV28,TRBJ2-3,CASSPYEGSRDTQYF
TRBV9,TRBJ2-2,CASSVVLAGAVGELFF
TRBV10-2,TRBJ2-7,CASSEPLRLAGAHEQYF
TRBV10-1,TRBJ1-1,CASRVTGSMNTEAFF
TRBV27,TRBJ2-7,CASSLRADYFEQYF
TRBV19,TRBJ2-1,CASSLGGRNEQFF
TRBV19,TRBJ2-3,CASSTGIGLGTQYF
TRBV6-1,TRBJ1-5,CASSDQAPYGSQPQHF
TRBV27,TRBJ2-1,CASRTLTIVGNEQFF
TRBV10-3,TRBJ1-1,CAIRERTGLSTEAFF
TRBV28,TRBJ1-2,CASRTGPNYGYTF
TRBV3-1/TRBV3-2,TRBJ2-1,CASSQATGGLNEQFF
TRBV6-5,TRBJ2-2,CASSYVQTGELFF
TRBV19,TRBJ1-3,CASSYDRSSSGNTIYF
TRBV19,TRBJ2-3,CASSRIAGGGITDTQYF
TRBV5-4,TRBJ2-7,CAGGDSGRGFYYEQYF
TRBV2,TRBJ1-1,CASEALNTEAFF
TRBV19,TRBJ2-2,CATLLSGAAMGELFF
TRBV6-2/TRBV6-3,TRBJ2-7,CASSYPGKVQYF
TRBV7-6,TRBJ1-3,CASSPGTVSGNTIYF
TRBV18,TRBJ1-2,CASSPLRGGDYGYTF
TRBV15,TRBJ1-1,CATSREQTGFGVTEAFF
TRBV6-5,TRBJ2-1,CASTGLARYNEQFF
TRBV4-3,TRBJ2-7,CASSRRQGEQYF
TRBV21-1,TRBJ2-7,CCHRVSTFSYEQYF
TRBV3-1/TRBV3-2,TRBJ1-2,CASSQAGQPYRGYTF
TRBV5-1,TRBJ2-5,CASAGGTSGQTQYF
TRBV7-9,TRBJ1-1,CASSREGMNTEAFF
TRBV7-2,TRBJ1-5,CASSLVAGSNQPQHF
TRBV3-1/TRBV3-2,TRBJ1-6,CASSQGGTSSYNSPLHF
TRBV5-4,TRBJ2-5,CASSLRGGQETQYF
TRBV5-1,TRBJ1-3,CASSLALGQGGNTIYF
TRBV3-1/TRBV3-2,TRBJ2-1,CASSSQQGARYNEQFF
TRBV5-1,TRBJ1-6,CASSSDSTNSPLHF
TRBV28,TRBJ2-1,CASSLAGNDRGQFF
TRBV6-5,TRBJ2-7,CASNWQGSNEQYF
TRBV10-3,TRBJ1-5,CASRTGDYSNQPQHF
TRBV6-5,TRBJ1-1,CASGRSRDTEAFF
TRBV5-1,TRBJ1-1,CASSFQGSKAFF
TRBV6-1,TRBJ1-5,CASSEGRSFGRQPQHF
TRBV3-1/TRBV3-2,TRBJ1-3,CASSRGTGVSGNTIYF
TRBV4-1,TRBJ2-1,CASSQDGPRDNEQFF
TRBV6-1,TRBJ1-2,CASSETGEGGYTF
TRBV7-9,TRBJ1-1,CASSPGALNTEAFF
TRBV5-1,TRBJ2-7,CASSPGQGASYEQYF
TRBV28,TRBJ1-2,CASSFADRGRRHGYTF
TRBV28,TRBJ1-2,CASSSGTGPALYGYTF
TRBV4-1,TRBJ1-2,CASSPNPTGGGYTF
TRBV20-1,TRBJ2-2,CSASGLAGAGELFF
TRBV11-2,TRBJ1-3,CASSDRRRGGLGGNTIYF
TRBV28,TRBJ1-4,CASSLTGVRRREKLFF
TRBV9,TRBJ2-1,CASSVATGLAGINEQFF
TRBV3-1/TRBV3-2,TRBJ2-5,CASSHLDSQETQYF
TRBV11-2,TRBJ2-7,CASSPPGAKRSYEQYF
TRBV4-3,TRBJ1-2,CASSHDPQVPNGYTF